This T cell receptor (beta chain) was recorded in a study of T cells in localized non-small cell lung cancer. Overall study findings and caveats: Tumor showed lower T cell clonality than uninvolved adjacent lung, where it was highest. Only one tumor region was sequenced, so heterogeneity remains possible. A higher density of T cells in blood coincided with extended overall survival.

In germline, CDR1 is LNHNV, CDR2 YYDKDF (reference sequence). V was pared by 2 bases and J by 1 base, with 8 bases between. The CDR3 consists of 14 residues. Sequencing was performed with immunoSEQ multiplex PCR; in TCRdb, only in-frame clones are kept and a portion is missing. Altogether more than 35,000 clones are present, 90% to 95% being singletons, with the ten largest covering approximately 7.7%. In the case of this clone: What it binds is unknown.

This sequence was found in an older female donor with stage I lung adenocarcinoma. The specimen was peripheral blood, collected before any cancer treatment. The chain links TRBV15 to TRBJ1-1; no clear D gene. CDR3 in DNA: TGTGCCACCAGCAGAACCGGGAGGAACACTGAAGCTTTCTTT. Its translation is CATSRTGRNTEAFF.